This T cell receptor (beta chain) derives from a study of T cell responses to AZD1222 COVID-19 vaccine. Study-wide background: Pooling of second doses given at about 4 or about 12 weeks was done.

Per the germline V gene, CDR1 is SGHTA and CDR2 is FQGNSA. Trimming shortened V by 4 bases and J by 0 bases, and 7 bases separated the two germline ends. The CDR3 is 13 residues long. Some clones are missing from TCRdb's copy, which holds only in-frame ones; the method was immunoSEQ multiplex PCR. The table lists about 92,000 clones, about nine tenths of them singletons. The rearrangement uses TRBV7-2 and TRBJ2-7; D call uncertain. The sequence derives from an adult in good health. Material: peripheral blood, obtained on day 0 of AZD1222 vaccination. CDR3 in amino acids: CASSWKSSYEQYF. DNA of the CDR3: TGTGCCAGCAGCTGGAAGAGCTCCTACGAGCAGTACTTC.